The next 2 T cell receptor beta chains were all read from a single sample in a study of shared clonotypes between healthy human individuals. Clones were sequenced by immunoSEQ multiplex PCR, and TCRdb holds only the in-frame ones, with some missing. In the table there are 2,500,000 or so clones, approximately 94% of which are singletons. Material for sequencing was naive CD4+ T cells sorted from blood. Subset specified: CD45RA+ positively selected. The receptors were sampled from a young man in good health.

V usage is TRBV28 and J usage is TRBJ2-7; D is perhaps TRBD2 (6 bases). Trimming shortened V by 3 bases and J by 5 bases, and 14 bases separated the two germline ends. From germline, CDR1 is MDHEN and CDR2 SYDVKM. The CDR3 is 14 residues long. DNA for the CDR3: TGTGCCAGCAGTTTTCCTGGGAGGATTGACGAGCAGTACTTC. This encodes CASSFPGRIDEQYF.

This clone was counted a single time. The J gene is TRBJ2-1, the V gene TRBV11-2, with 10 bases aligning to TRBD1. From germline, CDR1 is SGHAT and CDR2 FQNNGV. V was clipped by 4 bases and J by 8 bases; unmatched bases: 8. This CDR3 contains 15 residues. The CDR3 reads CASSSGTGVSYEQFF. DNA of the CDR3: TGTGCCAGCAGCTCCGGGACAGGGGTCAGCTATGAGCAGTTCTTC.